The clone carrying this TCR beta chain was counted once. MiXCR, run by TCRdb on the PCR reads, gives a single entry per CDR3 protein. The data show 17,000 or so distinct CDR3 sequences, with around 45% seen just once and 35% to 45% held by the top ten. The entry originates in a study of tumor-infiltrating lymphocytes in oesophageal squamous cell carcinoma. The germline CDR1 and CDR2 sequences are MNHNS and SASEGT. V shed 6 bases and J shed 3 bases, with 15 bases lying between them. The CDR3 spans 14 residues. The clonotype was recovered from a female donor with esophageal squamous cell carcinoma. Sequencing was carried out using normal esophageal tissue next to the tumor. The rearrangement joins TRBV6-1 to TRBJ2-7; D perhaps matches TRBD1 (6 bases). CDR3 region: CASSRTVGVYEQYF. In DNA form, the CDR3 reads TGTGCCAGCAGCCGGACAGTAGGAGTCTACGAGCAGTACTTC.